A selection of T cell receptor beta chains follows, all from one sample in a study of control samples from healthy donors and cancer patients. Only in-frame clones appear in the TCRdb table, and some are missing; sequencing was by immunoSEQ multiplex PCR. Among some 410,000 clones listed, more than 80% were seen once. Sequenced: PBMCs. Receptors originate from a middle-aged man with head and neck cancer. Both conserved end residues are part of each CDR3. D genes are given only for firm matches. Clone sizes are given selectively: once, few, many, or a class where the clone is expanded.

size	V	J	D	CDR3	DNA
NA	TRBV10-1	TRBJ2-7	TRBD1	CASSESGTGGPDEQYF	TGCGCCAGCAGTGAGTCTGGGACAGGGGGCCCCGACGAGCAGTACTTC
NA	TRBV5-1	TRBJ1-4	NA	CASSLEGVATNEKLFF	TGCGCCAGCAGCTTGGAGGGGGTTGCAACTAATGAAAAACTGTTTTTT
NA	TRBV6-5	TRBJ1-3	TRBD1	CASSRRDRRNTIYF	TGTGCCAGCAGTCGACGGGACAGAAGAAACACCATATATTTT
NA	TRBV2	TRBJ1-4	TRBD1	CASSPFRGENEKLFF	TGTGCCAGCAGCCCATTCAGGGGGGAGAATGAAAAACTGTTTTTT
few	TRBV2	TRBJ1-5	TRBD1	CASCFGQGDQPQHF	TGTGCCAGCTGTTTCGGACAGGGCGATCAGCCCCAGCATTTT
NA	TRBV5-1	TRBJ2-7	NA	CASSLDSPFTYEQYF	TGCGCCAGCAGCTTGGACAGCCCCTTTACATACGAGCAGTACTTC
once	TRBV6-2/TRBV6-3	TRBJ1-1	NA	CASSYSGVETDAFF	TGTGCCAGCAGTTACTCGGGGGTAGAGACTGACGCTTTCTTT
once	TRBV6-2/TRBV6-3	TRBJ1-1	NA	CASSYIGDTEAFF	TGTGCCAGCAGTTATATTGGGGACACTGAAGCTTTCTTT
few	TRBV2	TRBJ2-7	NA	CASSVGYEQYF	TGTGCCAGCAGTGTGGGATACGAGCAGTACTTC
NA	TRBV3-1/TRBV3-2	TRBJ1-1	TRBD1	CASNIQGANTEAFF	TGTGCCAGCAACATTCAGGGGGCGAACACTGAAGCTTTCTTT
NA	TRBV27	TRBJ2-7	NA	CASSLLVASRPYEQYF	TGTGCCAGCAGTTTATTGGTGGCTAGCCGACCCTACGAGCAGTACTTC
NA	TRBV27	TRBJ1-5	TRBD1	CASRSGGGQPQHF	TGTGCCAGCAGGTCAGGGGGCGGTCAGCCCCAGCATTTT
NA	TRBV9	TRBJ1-2	TRBD1	CASSAFTQGMQNYGYTF	TGTGCCAGCAGCGCGTTTACACAGGGGATGCAGAACTATGGCTACACCTTC
once	TRBV6-5	TRBJ1-2	NA	CASSYSYGILYGYTF	TGTGCCAGCAGTTACTCGTATGGCATCCTCTATGGCTACACCTTC
NA	TRBV9	TRBJ1-1	TRBD1	CASSPRQGTNTEAFF	TGTGCCAGCAGCCCTAGACAGGGGACGAACACTGAAGCTTTCTTT
NA	TRBV5-1	TRBJ2-5	TRBD1	CASSLSGTEGETQYF	TGCGCCAGCAGCTTGTCAGGGACAGAGGGCGAGACCCAGTACTTC